Sequencing of this TCR beta chain was carried out in a study of blood T cell repertoires in COVID-19. Study-wide background: There were acute and convalescent COVID-19 samples, and they came from the United States, Italy and Spain. Sources were T cells, B-cell-depleted T cells, or PBMCs; the material itself was cDNA or gDNA.

Per the study methods: Estimation of nucleated cell counts relied on the amplification of reference gene primers. The assay was immunoSEQ multiplex PCR, and TCRdb's table has in-frame clones only and misses some. The V and J calls and clone size are taken from that table; D and trimming were inferred from the DNA. The table includes about 200,000 clones, 82% detected once. The CDR3 totals 13 residues. The germline V gene has CDR1 LNHDA and CDR2 SQIVND (reference sequence). Between the trimmed V and J ends, which lost 4 bases and 1 base, there was a span of 7 bases. This clone was seen once. This chain links TRBV19 with TRBJ1-1; no reliable D call. Sequencing was carried out using peripheral blood. This clonotype originated in a woman aged 60 to 75 with COVID-19, enrolled during active disease. The CDR3 protein is CASSTTRNTEAFF. DNA of the CDR3: TGTGCCAGTAGTACCACAAGGAACACTGAAGCTTTCTTT.